This is a list of T cell receptor beta chains from one sample in a study of T cell changes during pregnancy in multiple sclerosis. The data were produced by immunoSEQ multiplex PCR, yet TCRdb's version contains in-frame clones alone and is incomplete. Of about 87,000 clones in the sample, around 93% are singletons; the top ten hold around 1.4%. This specimen consisted of peripheral blood, obtained in the third trimester of pregnancy. All receptors derive from a female donor in good health, enrolled as a control in a pregnancy study. Each CDR3 is given with its conserved first and last residue. The D gene is left open where the match is weak. The size field is filled for only some rows; it gives once, few, many or a size class.

D: .; size: .; V: TRBV5-1; J: TRBJ1-1; DNA: TGCGCCAGCAGCTTTCAACGGGGGAACACTGAAGCTTTCTTT; CDR3: CASSFQRGNTEAFF
D: TRBD1; size: few; V: TRBV6-1; J: TRBJ2-7; DNA: TGTGCCAGCAGTGTATCGACCGGGACAGGGTTCCACGAGCAGTACTTC; CDR3: CASSVSTGTGFHEQYF
D: TRBD2; size: .; V: TRBV4-1; J: TRBJ2-3; DNA: TGCGCCAGCAGCCACGCTAGCGGGAGCCCAGATACGCAGTATTTT; CDR3: CASSHASGSPDTQYF
D: TRBD2; size: .; V: TRBV7-9; J: TRBJ2-1; DNA: TGTGCCAGCACATCGTCTGCGGGGGTGGGCAATGAGCAGTTCTTC; CDR3: CASTSSAGVGNEQFF
D: TRBD1; size: .; V: TRBV18; J: TRBJ1-2; DNA: TGTGCCAGCTCCCCAAGCGTTTATGGACAGGGAACGGAGTATGGCTACACCTTC; CDR3: CASSPSVYGQGTEYGYTF
D: .; size: .; V: TRBV2; J: TRBJ2-2; DNA: TGTGCCAGCAGCGTAAGCGGCGGGGAGCTGTTTTTT; CDR3: CASSVSGGELFF
D: TRBD2; size: .; V: TRBV5-6; J: TRBJ2-4; DNA: TGTGCCAGCAGCGCGGGGGACATTCAGTACTTC; CDR3: CASSAGDIQYF
D: .; size: .; V: TRBV5-1; J: TRBJ2-5; DNA: TGCGCCAGCAGCTCCACGCGCGGTTTCGAGACCCAGTACTTC; CDR3: CASSSTRGFETQYF
D: TRBD2; size: .; V: TRBV5-1; J: TRBJ2-1; DNA: TGCGCCAGCAGCACGGGACTAGCGGGAAAAGGCTACAATGAGCAGTTCTTC; CDR3: CASSTGLAGKGYNEQFF
D: .; size: .; V: TRBV25-1; J: TRBJ2-3; DNA: TGTGCCAGCAGTGAAATGGTGGTAGGCACAGATACGCAGTATTTT; CDR3: CASSEMVVGTDTQYF
D: .; size: .; V: TRBV29-1; J: TRBJ1-2; DNA: TGCAGCGCCGGGCCGTTGGGGCTCTATGGCTACACCTTC; CDR3: CSAGPLGLYGYTF
D: .; size: .; V: TRBV5-8; J: TRBJ2-3; DNA: TGTGCCAGCAGCTTGGGGGCTCGTTCGTTGCCAGATACGCAGTATTTT; CDR3: CASSLGARSLPDTQYF
D: .; size: .; V: TRBV6-4; J: TRBJ2-2; DNA: TGTGCCAGCAGTGAGGGCCAGGCGACCGGGGAGCTGTTTTTT; CDR3: CASSEGQATGELFF
D: .; size: .; V: TRBV7-9; J: TRBJ2-3; DNA: TGTGCCAGCAGCTTGGACTGGGGAGATACGCAGTATTTT; CDR3: CASSLDWGDTQYF
D: .; size: .; V: TRBV19; J: TRBJ2-2; DNA: TGTGCCAGTAGTAATGGGGGGATAGGGGGCAACACCGGGGAGCTGTTTTTT; CDR3: CASSNGGIGGNTGELFF
D: .; size: .; V: TRBV2; J: TRBJ2-5; DNA: TGTGCCAGCAGTGAAATCCAGGACTGGACCGTTGAGACCCAGTACTTC; CDR3: CASSEIQDWTVETQYF
D: .; size: .; V: TRBV28; J: TRBJ1-2; DNA: TGTGCCAGCACTCTAAATTACTATGGCTACACCTTC; CDR3: CASTLNYYGYTF
D: TRBD1; size: .; V: TRBV2; J: TRBJ1-1; DNA: TGTGCCAGCAGTGCCGACAGGGGGCGATTCGGGTCCGAAGCTTTCTTT; CDR3: CASSADRGRFGSEAFF
D: TRBD2; size: .; V: TRBV5-6; J: TRBJ2-1; DNA: TGTGCCAGCAGCTTGTCGGGACTAGCGGGAGACGAGCAGTTCTTC; CDR3: CASSLSGLAGDEQFF
D: TRBD2; size: .; V: TRBV28; J: TRBJ2-3; DNA: TGTGCCAGCAGTCCCCAGGGACTAGCTCCTACGCAGTATTTT; CDR3: CASSPQGLAPTQYF
D: .; size: .; V: TRBV28; J: TRBJ1-5; DNA: TGTGCCAGCAGTCCAAACGGACAGCCTAGCAATCAGCCCCAGCATTTT; CDR3: CASSPNGQPSNQPQHF
D: TRBD2; size: .; V: TRBV6-5; J: TRBJ2-7; DNA: TGTGCCAGCCAAGCGGGATACTCCTACGAGCAGTACTTC; CDR3: CASQAGYSYEQYF
D: TRBD2; size: .; V: TRBV27; J: TRBJ2-7; DNA: TGTGCCAGCAGTCTAAGACCGGGACTAAGCTTTGACGAGCAGTACTTC; CDR3: CASSLRPGLSFDEQYF
D: .; size: .; V: TRBV15; J: TRBJ2-1; DNA: TGTGCCACCAGCGGATACTCGGGAAGCTCCTACAATGAGCAGTTCTTC; CDR3: CATSGYSGSSYNEQFF
D: .; size: .; V: TRBV10-3; J: TRBJ1-4; DNA: TGTGCCACCTGTGGACTCCAGGATGAAAAACTGTTTTTT; CDR3: CATCGLQDEKLFF
D: .; size: .; V: TRBV2; J: TRBJ1-1; DNA: TGTGCCAGCAGTGGTTCTTGGACATCTAACGCTGAAGCTTTCTTT; CDR3: CASSGSWTSNAEAFF
D: TRBD2; size: .; V: TRBV7-8; J: TRBJ2-1; DNA: TGTGCCAGCAGCTCTGGGACTAGCGCGAGCTCCTACAATGAGCAGTTCTTC; CDR3: CASSSGTSASSYNEQFF
D: .; size: .; V: TRBV18; J: TRBJ2-7; DNA: TGTGCCAGCTCACCACGGGGGGAACCTCCCTACGAGCAGTACTTC; CDR3: CASSPRGEPPYEQYF
D: .; size: .; V: TRBV19; J: TRBJ1-1; DNA: TGTGCCAGTAGTATAGGAGTTGAAGCTTTCTTT; CDR3: CASSIGVEAFF
D: TRBD1; size: .; V: TRBV14; J: TRBJ1-2; DNA: TGTGCCAGCAGTCACAGGGACAGGGTCATGGATGGCTACACCTTC; CDR3: CASSHRDRVMDGYTF
D: TRBD1; size: .; V: TRBV2; J: TRBJ1-4; DNA: TGTGCCTCAATAGGGACAGGGGTCGGAAAACTGTTTTTT; CDR3: CASIGTGVGKLFF
D: .; size: once; V: TRBV28; J: TRBJ1-1; DNA: TGTGCCAGCATAGTAACAGGGTGGGACACTGAAGCTTTCTTT; CDR3: CASIVTGWDTEAFF
D: .; size: .; V: TRBV5-4; J: TRBJ2-5; DNA: TGTGCCAGCAGCTTGGGCAAACAGGGGGCGGGGGGTGAGACCCAGTACTTC; CDR3: CASSLGKQGAGGETQYF
D: TRBD2; size: .; V: TRBV28; J: TRBJ2-1; DNA: TGTGCCAGCAGTTTGAGGAGTGGCGGTGGCGGGGGAGGCCGGTGGACCAATGAGCAGTTCTTC; CDR3: CASSLRSGGGGGGRWTNEQFF
D: .; size: .; V: TRBV15; J: TRBJ2-3; DNA: TGTGCCACCAGCAGAGATCCGGGGGTCGAGTATACGCAGTATTTT; CDR3: CATSRDPGVEYTQYF
D: TRBD2; size: .; V: TRBV2; J: TRBJ2-7; DNA: TGTGCCAGCAGTGAACGGGGGGGAGGGAGGAACGAGCAGTACTTC; CDR3: CASSERGGGRNEQYF
D: TRBD2; size: .; V: TRBV11-3; J: TRBJ2-5; DNA: TGTGCCAGCAGCTTAACTAGCGGGAGGGCCCGGGAGACCCAGTACTTC; CDR3: CASSLTSGRARETQYF
D: .; size: .; V: TRBV5-6; J: TRBJ2-2; DNA: TGTGCCAGCAGCTTCGACATTGCCGGGGAGCTGTTTTTT; CDR3: CASSFDIAGELFF
D: TRBD2; size: .; V: TRBV10-3; J: TRBJ2-1; DNA: TGTGCCATCAGAAATAGCGGGAGTTCGGCCAATGAGCAGTTCTTC; CDR3: CAIRNSGSSANEQFF
D: .; size: .; V: TRBV28; J: TRBJ2-7; DNA: TGTGCCAGCAGGGGATCCGGGACAACAACCTACGAGCAGTACTTC; CDR3: CASRGSGTTTYEQYF
D: .; size: .; V: TRBV6-5; J: TRBJ1-2; DNA: TGTGCCAGCAGTTACTCGATGAATGAGGGATATGGCTACACCTTC; CDR3: CASSYSMNEGYGYTF
D: .; size: few; V: TRBV7-9; J: TRBJ1-1; DNA: TGTGCCAGCAGCTATCACTCGGGGTTGAACACTGAAGCTTTCTTT; CDR3: CASSYHSGLNTEAFF
D: TRBD1; size: .; V: TRBV7-9; J: TRBJ1-1; DNA: TGTGCCAGCAGCTTAGCAGTAGGACAGGGGGGGACTGAAGCTTTCTTT; CDR3: CASSLAVGQGGTEAFF
D: .; size: .; V: TRBV18; J: TRBJ1-2; DNA: TGTGCCAGCTCACCAGACCGGGGCTATGGCTACACCTTC; CDR3: CASSPDRGYGYTF
D: .; size: .; V: TRBV6-1; J: TRBJ2-7; DNA: TGTGCCAGCAACGTACAGGACACCTACGAGCAGTACTTC; CDR3: CASNVQDTYEQYF
D: .; size: .; V: TRBV6-1; J: TRBJ2-7; DNA: TGTGCCAGCAGTGATGGGCAGTTCTACGAGCAGTACTTC; CDR3: CASSDGQFYEQYF
D: .; size: .; V: TRBV6-1; J: TRBJ2-3; DNA: TGTGCCAGCAGTGAACGAAGGCGGAGCACAGATACGCAGTATTTT; CDR3: CASSERRRSTDTQYF
D: TRBD1; size: .; V: TRBV2; J: TRBJ2-2; DNA: TGTGCCAGCAGCAGCCGTGGGACAGGGGCCGGGGAGCTGTTTTTT; CDR3: CASSSRGTGAGELFF
D: TRBD2; size: .; V: TRBV29-1; J: TRBJ2-1; DNA: TGCAGCGTTGACGAGCGGGAGCGACGGAATGAGCAGTTCTTC; CDR3: CSVDERERRNEQFF
D: .; size: .; V: TRBV10-3; J: TRBJ2-6; DNA: TGTGCCATCAGTGAGTCTCCAGACTCTGGGGCCAACGTCCTGACTTTC; CDR3: CAISESPDSGANVLTF
D: .; size: .; V: TRBV6-1; J: TRBJ2-7; DNA: TGTGCCAGCAGTGAACGACAGTCAACCTACGAGCAGTACTTC; CDR3: CASSERQSTYEQYF
D: TRBD1; size: .; V: TRBV27; J: TRBJ2-7; DNA: TGTGCCAGCAGTTTATCGCCAGGGGGTCATAGAGAGCAGTACTTC; CDR3: CASSLSPGGHREQYF
D: .; size: .; V: TRBV5-1; J: TRBJ2-7; DNA: TGCGCCAGCAGCTTGACCGCAGGGGCCCACGAGCAGTACTTC; CDR3: CASSLTAGAHEQYF
D: TRBD1; size: few; V: TRBV2; J: TRBJ1-5; DNA: TGTGCCAGCAGATCGGACAGGACTCAGCCCCAGCATTTT; CDR3: CASRSDRTQPQHF
D: .; size: .; V: TRBV6-1; J: TRBJ1-2; DNA: TGTGCCAGCAGCCCCGGGACACCGTCCTACACCTTC; CDR3: CASSPGTPSYTF